This T cell receptor beta chain was retrieved from a study of blood T cell repertoires in COVID-19. Participant-given clinical history determined each cohort assignment. The method was immunoSEQ multiplex PCR; TCRdb's version includes in-frame clones alone and lacks a portion of them. The sample has 210,000 or so clones, more than 80% seen once; the top ten hold around 1.8%. Deletions cut 7 bases from V and 8 bases from J, with 20 bases between. CDR3 length equals 15 residues. Germline V gene lookup returns CDR1 SNHLY and CDR2 FYNNEI. The chain uses TRBV2 and TRBJ1-4, with a weak D call TRBD1 (5 bases). The sample consisted of PBMCs or T cells enriched from blood (not recorded which). The receptor was isolated from a man aged 55-75 years who had recovered from COVID-19. DNA for the CDR3: TGTGCCAGCACCCTGACGGAGGGGCGAGGAGAAAAACTGTTTTTT. It specifies CASTLTEGRGEKLFF.